This T cell receptor (beta chain) derives from a study of shared T cell receptors in the human thymus. Trimming took 4 bases from V and 1 from J, leaving 26 bases between them. The CDR3 loop spans 19 amino acids. Germline V CDR1 and CDR2: SGHRS, YFSETQ. Clones were read by immunoSEQ multiplex PCR, and TCRdb kept only the in-frame ones, dropping some. The table records 650,000 to 950,000 clones, approximately 85% of them present only once. The sample was also reused in another study, on human thymus T cells. Per that paper: During corrective heart surgery, resections were taken, and the thymus tissue came from them.

The source material was thymocytes. This TCR derives from a girl under two years old with a congenital heart defect. The chain couples TRBV5-1 to TRBJ1-1, with D tentatively TRBD1 (6 bases). The CDR3 sequence is CASSPGGREPYRGNTEAFF. The CDR3 DNA reads as TGCGCCAGCAGCCCGGGGGGCAGAGAGCCTTACCGCGGGAACACTGAAGCTTTCTTT.